What follows are 14 T cell receptor beta chains derived from one specimen sequenced in a study of T cells after yellow fever vaccination. MiXCR, run by TCRdb on the 5' RACE reads, gives a single entry per CDR3 protein. The data contain roughly 330,000 distinct CDR3 sequences, 3% to 4.5% of them singletons. Material: PBMCs, obtained 5 days after the yellow fever booster vaccination. These receptors originate from a man in his late teens or twenties who received the YFV17D yellow fever vaccine.

This chain connects TRBV29-1 to TRBJ2-5; D is perhaps TRBD1 (6 bases). The germline CDR1 and CDR2 sequences are SQVTM and ANQGSEA. There are 14 residues in the CDR3. Trimming removed 7 bases at V and 1 base at J, with 16 bases between. CDR3 sequence: CSADGTCRQETQYF. DNA of the CDR3: TGCAGCGCTGACGGGACATGCCGCCAAGAGACCCAGTACTTC.

This clonotype came up many times. CDR3 DNA sequence: TGTGCCAGCAGTCCCCGGGTCCACGGAGGATTGAACACTGAAGCTTTCTTT. Translating gives CASSPRVHGGLNTEAFF. The chain recombines TRBV6-5 with TRBJ1-1; D is ambiguous. Trimming pared 5 bases from V and 0 bases from J, leaving 19 bases between. This CDR3 comprises 17 residues. Germline lookup yields CDR1 MNHEY and CDR2 SVGAGI.

This clonotype was counted ten times or more. This chain connects TRBV10-3 to TRBJ1-1; D not resolved. The CDR3 length is 13 residues. The V end was cut by 1 base, the J end by 0 bases, with 3 bases between. Germline V CDR1 and CDR2: ENHRY, SYGVKD. The CDR3 nucleotides read TGTGCCATCAGTGAGTTCTTGAACACTGAAGCTTTCTTT. Its translation: CAISEFLNTEAFF.

The rearrangement links TRBV7-9 to TRBJ2-5; 10 positions match TRBD2. This CDR3 is built from 14 residues. V gave up 2 bases and J gave up 6 bases; unmatched junction bases: 3. Germline assignment: CDR1 SEHNR and CDR2 FQNEAQ (reference sequence). Here the CDR3 DNA reads TGTGCCAGCAGCTTACAAGCGGGGGGGAAGACCCAGTACTTC. This sequence encodes CASSLQAGGKTQYF.

This clonotype was seen a few times. V gene TRBV18 combines with J gene TRBJ1-1; possible D gene TRBD1, 6 bases. The CDR3 consists of 16 residues. Germline values: CDR1 KGHSH, CDR2 LQKENI. The V and J ends lost 4 bases and 1 base respectively, with 16 bases between them. The CDR3, as DNA: TGTGCCAGCTCACAGTCGCAGGGGCGGGGGAACACTGAAGCTTTCTTT. Encoded protein: CASSQSQGRGNTEAFF.

This clonotype has only a few counts. The chain has TRBV4-1 and TRBJ1-4; D unclear. Germline CDR1 MGHRA, CDR2 YSYEKL. CDR3 length equals 12 residues. Trimming stripped 4 bases from V and 8 bases from J, with 8 bases between. CDR3 residues: CASSLDGEKLFF. The CDR3 bases are TGCGCCAGCAGCCTCGACGGCGAAAAACTGTTTTTT.

In this sample, this clonotype turned up many times. For the CDR3, the DNA is TGTGCCAGCTCACCCGCCGGGTTCAATGGCTACACCTTC. Its protein is CASSPAGFNGYTF. The chain employs TRBV18 and TRBJ1-2; D is uncertain. With 3 bases removed from V and 6 bases from J, the gap between germline ends came to 11 bases. Looked up from germline, CDR1 is KGHSH and CDR2 is LQKENI. The CDR3 is 13 residues long.

The chain combines TRBV15 with TRBJ2-7; no clear D. Germline CDR1 and CDR2: LNHNV and YYDKDF (reference sequence). V lost 1 base, J lost 6 bases, and 16 bases lay in between. The CDR3 contains 15 residues. The CDR3 sequence: CATSRGFDSWREQYV. Written as DNA, the CDR3 is TGTGCCACCAGCAGAGGGTTTGACTCCTGGCGCGAGCAGTACGTC.

This clonotype was counted at least ten times. The V gene is TRBV6-6, the J gene TRBJ1-5, with 9 bases matching TRBD1. V lost 2 bases to trimming and J lost 1 base; unmatched junction nucleotides: 9. Germline V lookup: CDR1 MNHNY, CDR2 SVGAGI (reference sequence). The CDR3 contains 18 residues. CDR3 bases: TGTGCCAGCAGTTACACCGGGACAGGGATTATCAGCAATCAGCCCCAGCATTTT. Translation gives CASSYTGTGIISNQPQHF.

This clonotype was counted a few times. The chain has TRBV11-2 and TRBJ2-1; a possible D gene is TRBD2 (5 bases). The CDR3 is 18 amino acids. Germline-derived CDR1 and CDR2 are SGHAT and FQNNGV. Deletions cut 1 base from V and 0 bases from J, with 16 bases between. The CDR3 here is CASSLGPSGLSSYNEQFF. Written as DNA, the CDR3 is TGTGCCAGCAGCTTAGGCCCGAGCGGTCTGAGCTCCTACAATGAGCAGTTCTTC. Based on the CDR3 plus reference TRBV11-2 and TRBJ2-1, the full variable domain is EAGVAQSPRYKIIEKRQSVAFWCNPISGHATLYWYQQILGQGPKLLIQFQNNGVVDDSQLPKDRFSAERLKGVDSTLKIQPAKLEDSAVYLCASSLGPSGLSSYNEQFFGPGTRLTVL.

This clonotype showed up just a few times. This chain joins TRBV29-1 and TRBJ1-1; D uncertain. This CDR3 contains 10 residues. V gave up 7 bases and J gave up 1 base, with 4 bases separating them. Per germline, CDR1 SQVTM and CDR2 ANQGSEA. CDR3 protein: CSARNTEAFF. CDR3 coding DNA: TGCAGCGCCCGGAACACTGAAGCTTTCTTT.

This clonotype came up a few times. This sequence joins TRBV7-9 and TRBJ1-2; D ambiguous. Trimming left V 4 bases short and J 8 bases short, with 20 bases between. This CDR3 is built from 15 residues. The germline CDR1 and CDR2 sequences are SEHNR and FQNEAQ (reference sequence). CDR3: CASSYPVTEARGYTF. CDR3 in DNA: TGTGCCAGCAGCTACCCGGTGACGGAAGCTAGGGGCTACACCTTC.

There are many counts of this clonotype. The chain joins TRBV28 to TRBJ1-1; 8 nucleotides match TRBD1. V lost 6 bases to trimming and J lost 5 bases; unmatched junction nucleotides: 11. CDR3 size: 15 residues. Germline CDR1 and CDR2: MDHEN and SYDVKM. CDR3 amino acids: CASSQPRTGKTEAFF. CDR3 in DNA: TGTGCCAGCAGCCAACCCCGGACAGGGAAAACTGAAGCTTTCTTT.

This clonotype was counted ten times or more. The gene calls are TRBV7-9 and TRBJ2-7; D gene unclear. The CDR3 is 12 residues long. CDR1 and CDR2 (germline): SEHNR, FQNEAQ (reference sequence). The V end was cut by 5 bases, the J end by 3 bases, with 8 bases between. As DNA, the CDR3 is TGTGCCAGCAGCCTTTCCCTCTACGAGCAGTACTTC. This gives the protein CASSLSLYEQYF.